Shown below are 7 T cell receptor beta chains from a single sample sequenced in a study of cytomegalovirus exposure and HLA in healthy donors. Primers included in the PCR were 60 Vbeta and 13 Jbeta primers. Sequencing used immunoSEQ multiplex PCR; TCRdb keeps in-frame clones, though not all of them. The sample yields some 190,000 clones, approximately 81% seen once. The sample taken for sequencing was PBMCs. All receptors derive from a male donor in good health and CMV-seronegative.

The chain has TRBV2 and TRBJ2-5; 8 bases are shared with TRBD1. Matching the DNA end better, TRBJ2-7 makes the J call doubtful. The CDR3 length is 16 residues. CDR1 is SNHLY and CDR2 is FYNNEI in the germline V gene. CDR3 DNA: TGTGCCAGCAGTGAAGTGGCAGGGGGCGAAAACTACGAGCAGTACTTC. Amino acid sequence: CASSEVAGGENYEQYF.

This clone was recorded only once. The V gene is TRBV5-5, the J gene TRBJ1-2, with D uncertain. Germline assignment: CDR1 SGHKS and CDR2 YYEKEE (reference sequence). This CDR3 has 15 residues. Between the trimmed V and J ends, which lost 0 bases and 4 bases, there was a span of 13 bases. The CDR3 bases are TGTGCCAGCAGCTTGGGTCTGCTTAGTAGCTATGGCTACACCTTC. Its translation is CASSLGLLSSYGYTF. Variable domain in full (rest from reference TRBV5-5 and TRBJ1-2): DAGVTQSPTHLIKTRGQQVTLRCSPISGHKSVSWYQQVLGQGPQFIFQYYEKEERGRGNFPDRFSARQFPNYSSELNVNALLLGDSALYLCASSLGLLSSYGYTFGSGTRLTVV.

This clone has a single count. The rearrangement links TRBV21-1 to TRBJ2-3; the table's TRBD1 call for D was not verified on the DNA. TRBV21-1 represents a pseudogene. The CDR3 loop spans 19 amino acids. CDR3 amino acids: CASSKSTGMFGLHTDTQYF. CDR3 DNA: TGTGCCAGCAGCAAGTCGACAGGGATGTTTGGGCTTCACACAGATACGCAGTATTTT.

The V call is TRBV2, the J call TRBJ2-7; TRBD1 agrees at 8 bases. Germline CDR1 is SNHLY and CDR2 is FYNNEI. V was pared by 5 bases and J by 0 bases, with 6 bases of the junction left unmatched. The CDR3 is 15 amino acids. The CDR3 DNA sequence: TGTGCCAGCAGTTTGGTGACAGGGGTCTCCTACGAGCAGTACTTC. Translated, it gives CASSLVTGVSYEQYF. Full variable domain (missing parts from reference TRBV2 and TRBJ2-7): EPEVTQTPSHQVTQMGQEVILRCVPISNHLYFYWYRQILGQKVEFLVSFYNNEISEKSEIFDDQFSVERPDGSNFTLKIRSTKLEDSAMYFCASSLVTGVSYEQYFGPGTRLTVT.

Concerning this clone: A read error may account for a junction end that differs from germline. The CDR3 spells CASSEGLAGGISYNEQFF. The CDR3 coding sequence is TGTGCTAGCAGCGAGGGACTAGCGGGAGGGATCTCCTACAATGAGCAGTTCTTC. The V call is TRBV7-7, the J call TRBJ2-1; 16 bases align to TRBD2. The CDR3 spans 18 residues. In germline, CDR1 is SSHAT, CDR2 FNYEAQ (reference sequence).

The count of this clone is one. The V call is TRBV6-6, the J call TRBJ2-7, with 12 bases matching TRBD2. CDR1 and CDR2 from the germline V gene are MNHNY and SVGAGI (reference sequence). The CDR3 loop spans 15 amino acids. The V and J ends lost 6 bases and 1 base, in that order; junction bases with no gene match: 4. In DNA form, the CDR3 reads TGTGCCAGCAGCTTTCTAGCGGGGGGGTCCTACGAGCAGTACTTC. This encodes CASSFLAGGSYEQYF.

The genes are TRBV7-9 and TRBJ2-1; 11 positions match TRBD1. The trim removed 0 bases at V and 8 bases at J, leaving 3 bases unmatched. Germline V gene sequence: CDR1 SEHNR, CDR2 FQNEAQ (reference sequence). CDR3 size: 15 residues. For the CDR3, the DNA is TGTGCCAGCAGCTTAGCCGGACAGGGGGCCTATGAGCAGTTCTTC. Translation: CASSLAGQGAYEQFF.